The next 23 T cell receptor beta chains were all read from a single sample in a study of T cells in Graves' hyperthyroidism and ophthalmopathy. There were TCR beta CDR3 regions amplified from RNA transcripts. The TCR CDR3 first-round RT-PCR relied on the HTBI primer set. MiXCR, applied by TCRdb to the multiplex PCR reads, yields one record per CDR3 protein. The sample lists approximately 370,000 distinct CDR3 sequences; about 17% were seen once. The source material was blood. Receptors originate from a woman between 25 and 40 years old with Graves' hyperthyroidism that later progressed to Graves' ophthalmopathy.

The genes are TRBV20-1 and TRBJ2-5; 9 bases are shared with TRBD2. Germline CDR1 DFQATT, CDR2 SNEGSKA (reference sequence). After removal of 8 bases from V and 5 bases from J, the junction contained 12 bases not matched to a gene. The CDR3 has 14 amino acids. The CDR3 spells CSQVGAGGWETQYF. The DNA for the CDR3 is TGCAGTCAAGTTGGAGCGGGGGGCTGGGAGACCCAGTACTTC.

This clonotype was detected many times. This chain joins TRBV6-1 and TRBJ2-5; TRBD1 might be the D (6 bases). CDR1 is MNHNS and CDR2 is SASEGT in the germline V gene. The CDR3 length is 14 residues. V was pared by 8 bases and J by 3 bases, with 16 bases between. CDR3 nucleotide sequence: TGTGCCAGCTCACGGGACATTCAAGAAGAGACCCAGTACTTC. Protein product: CASSRDIQEETQYF.

This clonotype was detected a few times. V usage is TRBV2 and J usage is TRBJ1-2, with 7 bases matching TRBD1. CDR3 length: 14 amino acids. The V gene end was trimmed by 4 bases and the J gene end by 6 bases; junction bases not matched to a gene: 8. Germline CDR1 SNHLY, CDR2 FYNNEI. Here the CDR3 DNA reads TGTGCCAGCAGTGTGACAGGGCGGTGGGATGGCTACACCTTC. It is translated as CASSVTGRWDGYTF.

The gene calls are TRBV6-1 and TRBJ1-5; the D is unclear. This CDR3 is 15 amino acids long. V was cut by 2 bases and J by 7 bases, with 15 bases left in between. Germline-derived CDR1 and CDR2 are MNHNS and SASEGT. This CDR3 is CASSELADRMQPQHF. The CDR3 region has the DNA TGTGCCAGCAGTGAACTGGCCGATAGGATGCAGCCCCAGCATTTT.

CDR3 DNA sequence: TGCGCCAGCAGCACCGGAGCTAACTATGGCTACACCTTC. It specifies CASSTGANYGYTF. V usage is TRBV5-1 and J usage is TRBJ1-2; D is uncertain. The V gene lost 4 bases and the J gene lost 0 bases, with 7 bases spanning the gap. There are 13 residues in the CDR3. Germline V gene lookup returns CDR1 SGHRS and CDR2 YFSETQ.

This rearrangement joins TRBV7-9 to TRBJ2-5, with 7 nucleotides matching TRBD2. Germline CDR1 is SEHNR and CDR2 is FQNEAQ (reference sequence). The CDR3 sequence is 15 residues long. J lost 2 bases, V lost 4 bases, and 7 bases had no gene match. CDR3 DNA: TGTGCCAGCAGCTCACAAGCGGGATCACAAGAGACCCAGTACTTC. Amino acid sequence: CASSSQAGSQETQYF.

This clonotype was observed a handful of times. The chain employs TRBV5-1 and TRBJ2-2, with 11 bases fitting TRBD1. The CDR3 covers 16 residues. The germline V gene encodes CDR1 SGHRS and CDR2 YFSETQ. The V segment lost 2 bases and the J segment 3 bases; nucleotides outside the gene matches: 3. The CDR3 DNA reads as TGCGCCAGCAGCTTCTGGACAGGGGGCGACACCGGGGAGCTGTTTTTT. Protein: CASSFWTGGDTGELFF.

The CDR3 loop is CSAREDREFGYTF. For the CDR3, the DNA is TGCAGTGCTAGGGAGGACAGGGAATTTGGCTACACCTTC. The V call is TRBV20-1, the J call TRBJ1-2; 8 bases agree with TRBD1. This CDR3 is 13 amino acids long. V lost 3 bases to trimming and J lost 7 bases; unmatched junction nucleotides: 7. The germline gives CDR1 DFQATT, CDR2 SNEGSKA (reference sequence).

This clonotype was recorded many times. Relative to the germline gene, one junction end is altered; a read error may explain this. This chain uses TRBV5-1 with TRBJ2-3, with a weak D call TRBD2 (6 bases). This CDR3 has 14 residues. Germline assignment: CDR1 SGHRS and CDR2 YFSETQ. In DNA, the CDR3 is TGTGCCAGCAGCTTAGGGCTAGCGACAGATACGCAGTATTTT. This gives the protein CASSLGLATDTQYF.

This chain uses TRBV10-3 with TRBJ2-2; 7 bases are shared with TRBD1. This CDR3 is 13 amino acids long. The V gene end was trimmed by 8 bases and the J gene end by 8 bases; junction bases not matched to a gene: 8. Germline V gene sequence: CDR1 ENHRY, CDR2 SYGVKD. This CDR3 is CAIRGQVMGELFF. The CDR3 nucleotides are TGTGCCATCCGAGGACAGGTCATGGGGGAGCTGTTTTTT.

This clonotype came up once. The chain carries TRBV18 and TRBJ2-7; perhaps TRBD1 as D (6 bases). The V and J ends lost 6 bases and 6 bases respectively, with 15 bases between them. The CDR3 length is 13 residues. Germline loops: CDR1 KGHSH, CDR2 LQKENI. As DNA, the CDR3 is TGTGCCAGCTCCCGAGGGGACATCGGCGAGCAGTACTTC. Protein: CASSRGDIGEQYF. Drawing the rest from reference TRBV18 and TRBJ2-7, the complete variable domain is NAGVMQNPRHLVRRRGQEARLRCSPMKGHSHVYWYRQLPEEGLKFMVYLQKENIIDESGMPKERFSAEFPKEGPSILRIQQVVRGDSAAYFCASSRGDIGEQYFGPGTRLTVT.

This clonotype was picked up many times. This chain connects TRBV24-1 to TRBJ2-1; the match to TRBD2 covers 9 bases. CDR1 and CDR2 from the germline V gene are KGHDR and SFDVKD. The CDR3 has 18 residues. The ends lost 3 bases at V and 9 bases at J; junction bases unmatched: 17. In DNA form, the CDR3 reads TGTGCCACCAGTGATCACGGAACCGGGACTAGCTTGGGAGGTGAGCAGTTCTTC. Protein: CATSDHGTGTSLGGEQFF.

This clonotype was observed at least ten times. The chain combines TRBV9 with TRBJ2-1; 8 bases line up with TRBD2. V lost 0 bases to trimming and J lost 8 bases; unmatched junction nucleotides: 10. The CDR3 is 16 residues long. Germline V gene lookup returns CDR1 SGDLS and CDR2 YYNGEE. The CDR3 loop is CASSVGGSGRGDEQFF. CDR3 nucleotide sequence: TGTGCCAGCAGCGTAGGGGGAAGCGGGAGAGGCGATGAGCAGTTCTTC.

The rearrangement joins TRBV4-2 to TRBJ2-3; D is uncertain. The germline CDR1 and CDR2 sequences are LGHNA and YNFKEQ. The CDR3 runs to 17 residues. V shed 0 bases and J shed 0 bases, with 13 bases lying between them. CDR3 nucleotides: TGTGCCAGCAGCCAAGAATCCGGTTTACTTAGCACAGATACGCAGTATTTT. This gives the protein CASSQESGLLSTDTQYF.

This clonotype has at least ten counts. The chain has TRBV5-1 and TRBJ1-2, with 9 positions matching TRBD1. CDR1 and CDR2 (germline): SGHRS, YFSETQ. The ends lost 4 bases at V and 1 base at J; junction bases unmatched: 8. CDR3 length: 16 residues. CDR3: CASSDGQGLGNYGYTF. DNA of the CDR3: TGCGCCAGCAGCGATGGACAGGGGTTGGGTAACTATGGCTACACCTTC. Full variable domain (missing parts from reference TRBV5-1 and TRBJ1-2): KAGVTQTPRYLIKTRGQQVTLSCSPISGHRSVSWYQQTPGQGLQFLFEYFSETQRNKGNFPGRFSGRQFSNSRSEMNVSTLELGDSALYLCASSDGQGLGNYGYTFGSGTRLTVV.

This sequence joins TRBV28 and TRBJ1-2, with D possibly matching TRBD1 (5 bases). Germline assignment: CDR1 MDHEN and CDR2 SYDVKM. The V gene lost 5 bases and the J gene lost 6 bases, with 13 bases spanning the gap. The CDR3 has 13 amino acids. This chain's CDR3 is CASSRAGHHGYTF. CDR3 in DNA: TGTGCCAGCAGTCGTGCAGGGCATCATGGCTACACCTTC.

This clonotype has at least ten counts. The chain uses TRBV15 and TRBJ1-5; D not certain. Germline CDR1 and CDR2: LNHNV and YYDKDF (reference sequence). V was trimmed by 0 bases and J by 7 bases, leaving 13 bases between them. The CDR3 runs to 15 residues. This CDR3 reads CATSRDRGPTQPQHF. CDR3 coding DNA: TGTGCCACCAGCAGAGATCGCGGGCCCACCCAGCCCCAGCATTTT.

The rearrangement links TRBV19 to TRBJ1-5, with D possibly matching TRBD1 (6 bases). The CDR3 has 16 amino acids. Germline loops: CDR1 LNHDA, CDR2 SQIVND (reference sequence). The V and J ends lost 6 bases and 2 bases respectively, with 17 bases between them. The CDR3 spells CASSRRFHRGNQPQHF. CDR3 in DNA: TGTGCCAGTAGCCGCCGATTCCACAGGGGCAATCAGCCCCAGCATTTT. The whole variable domain, remainder taken from reference TRBV19 and TRBJ1-5, is DGGITQSPKYLFRKEGQNVTLSCEQNLNHDAMYWYRQDPGQGLRLIYYSQIVNDFQKGDIAEGYSVSREKKESFPLTVTSAQKNPTAFYLCASSRRFHRGNQPQHFGDGTRLSIL.

This clonotype was seen a few times. In DNA, the CDR3 is TGTGCCAGCAGTTTACTTAGGACAAATCCCATTGCCATGAACACTGAAGCTTTCTTT. Its protein is CASSLLRTNPIAMNTEAFF. The chain recombines TRBV28 with TRBJ1-1; tentative D call: TRBD1 (5 bases). Between the trimmed V and J ends, which lost 2 bases and 0 bases, there was a span of 22 bases. Germline CDR1 MDHEN, CDR2 SYDVKM. CDR3 length: 19 residues. The whole variable domain, filled in from reference TRBV28 and TRBJ1-1, reads DVKVTQSSRYLVKRTGEKVFLECVQDMDHENMFWYRQDPGLGLRLIYFSYDVKMKEKGDIPEGYSVSREKKERFSLILESASTNQTSMYLCASSLLRTNPIAMNTEAFFGQGTRLTVV.

Only a few counts were recorded for this clonotype. The J gene is TRBJ2-7, the V gene TRBV16; 8 bases agree with TRBD1. V trimming: 4 bases; J trimming: 5 bases; junction bases outside the gene matches: 10. CDR1 and CDR2 from the germline V gene are KGHSY and FQNENV. This CDR3 has 15 amino acids. Written as DNA, the CDR3 is TGTGCCAGCAGCCTCGGACAGGGAAGGTTTGACGAGCAGTACTTC. Protein sequence: CASSLGQGRFDEQYF.

This clonotype was detected many times. The J gene is TRBJ2-7, the V gene TRBV10-3, with 14 positions matching TRBD2. CDR3 length: 16 amino acids. J gave up 6 bases and V 0 bases, and 4 bases lay outside the gene matches. Germline values: CDR1 ENHRY, CDR2 SYGVKD. CDR3 DNA: TGTGCCATCAGTGAGTCTAAGACTAGCGGGGGGGTCGAGCAGTACTTC. Translated: CAISESKTSGGVEQYF.

There are a few counts of this clonotype. The rearrangement uses TRBV5-1 and TRBJ2-5; the D gene is possibly TRBD2 (6 bases). This CDR3 is built from 14 residues. CDR1 is SGHRS, CDR2 YFSETQ, per germline. V gave up 4 bases and J gave up 7 bases, with 17 bases separating them. For the CDR3, the DNA is TGCGCCAGCAGCCCCGAGGGTGGAGGGTGGACCCAGTACTTC. Translation: CASSPEGGGWTQYF.

The table lists this clonotype with many counts. The V and J genes are TRBV6-1 and TRBJ1-2; D not resolved. This CDR3 comprises 12 residues. V gave up 8 bases and J gave up 6 bases, with 13 bases separating them. Germline CDR1 is MNHNS and CDR2 is SASEGT. The CDR3 loop reads CASGELGHGYTF. Here the CDR3 DNA reads TGTGCCAGCGGAGAACTAGGGCATGGCTACACCTTC.